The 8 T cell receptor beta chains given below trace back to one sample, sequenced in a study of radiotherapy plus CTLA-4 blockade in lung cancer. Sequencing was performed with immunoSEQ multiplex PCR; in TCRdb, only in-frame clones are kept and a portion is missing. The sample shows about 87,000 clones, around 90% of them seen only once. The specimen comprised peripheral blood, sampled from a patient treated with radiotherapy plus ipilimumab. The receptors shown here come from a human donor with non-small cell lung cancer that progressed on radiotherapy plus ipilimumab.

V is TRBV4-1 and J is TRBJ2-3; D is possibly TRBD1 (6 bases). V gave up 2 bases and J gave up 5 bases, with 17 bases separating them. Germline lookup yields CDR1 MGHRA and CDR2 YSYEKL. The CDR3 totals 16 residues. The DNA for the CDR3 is TGCGCCAGCAGCCAACCCGTGGGTGGGGGCGGAGATACGCAGTATTTT. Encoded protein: CASSQPVGGGGDTQYF.

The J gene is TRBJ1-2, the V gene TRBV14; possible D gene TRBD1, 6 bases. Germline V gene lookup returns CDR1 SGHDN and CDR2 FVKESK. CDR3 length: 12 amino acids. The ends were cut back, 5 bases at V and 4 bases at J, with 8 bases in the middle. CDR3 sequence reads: CASSAQGYGYTF. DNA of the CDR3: TGTGCCAGCAGCGCACAGGGCTATGGCTACACCTTC.

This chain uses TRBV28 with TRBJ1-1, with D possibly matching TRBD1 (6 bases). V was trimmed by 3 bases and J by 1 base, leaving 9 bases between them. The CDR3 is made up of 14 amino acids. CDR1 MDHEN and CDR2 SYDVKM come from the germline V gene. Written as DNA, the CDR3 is TGTGCCAGCAGTTTGTCAGGGGCGAACACTGAAGCTTTCTTT. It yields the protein CASSLSGANTEAFF.

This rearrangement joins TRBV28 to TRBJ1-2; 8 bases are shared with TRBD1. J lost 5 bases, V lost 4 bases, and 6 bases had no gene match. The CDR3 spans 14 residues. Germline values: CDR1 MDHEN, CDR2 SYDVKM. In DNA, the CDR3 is TGTGCCAGCAGTTCGAGACAGGGGAGGTATGGCTACACCTTC. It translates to CASSSRQGRYGYTF.

The CDR3 protein is CASSVGGASGNTIYF. Written as DNA, the CDR3 is TGTGCCAGCAGCGTAGGGGGAGCGTCTGGAAACACCATATATTTT. The chain links TRBV9 to TRBJ1-3; unclear D gene. Trimming took 0 bases from V and 1 from J, leaving 8 bases between them. The CDR3 covers 15 residues. Germline V gene lookup returns CDR1 SGDLS and CDR2 YYNGEE.

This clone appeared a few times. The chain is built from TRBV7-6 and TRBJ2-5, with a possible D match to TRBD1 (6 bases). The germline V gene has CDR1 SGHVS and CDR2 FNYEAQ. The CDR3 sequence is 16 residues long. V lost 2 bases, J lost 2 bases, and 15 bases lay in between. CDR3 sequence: CASSLIIGGGQETQYF. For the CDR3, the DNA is TGTGCCAGCAGCTTAATTATAGGGGGTGGGCAAGAGACCCAGTACTTC.

The CDR3 DNA follows: TGTGCCACCTCAGACAGGGTACAGGCCTATGGCTACACCTTC. The encoded protein is CATSDRVQAYGYTF. V usage is TRBV19 and J usage is TRBJ1-2; 7 positions match TRBD1. The CDR3 loop spans 14 amino acids. With V trimmed by 10 bases and J by 4 bases, 12 bases remained unmatched. Germline V gene sequence: CDR1 LNHDA, CDR2 SQIVND (reference sequence). Combining the CDR3 with reference TRBV19 and TRBJ1-2 gives the whole variable domain DGGITQSPKYLFRKEGQNVTLSCEQNLNHDAMYWYRQDPGQGLRLIYYSQIVNDFQKGDIAEGYSVSREKKESFPLTVTSAQKNPTAFYLCATSDRVQAYGYTFGSGTRLTVV.

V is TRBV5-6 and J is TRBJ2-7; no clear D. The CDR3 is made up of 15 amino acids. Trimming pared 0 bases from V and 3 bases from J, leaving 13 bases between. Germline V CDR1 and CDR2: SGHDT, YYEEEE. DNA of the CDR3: TGTGCCAGCAGCTTGGGAGTGGGCAGCTTCTACGAGCAGTACTTC. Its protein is CASSLGVGSFYEQYF.